This T cell receptor (beta chain) was sequenced in a study of T cells in Graves' hyperthyroidism and ophthalmopathy. Whole-study findings and limits: Blood shared most expanded thyroid clonotypes above 0.001.

The germline V gene has CDR1 MNHEY and CDR2 SVGAGI. Trimming stripped 0 bases from V and 1 base from J, with 9 bases between. The CDR3 is made up of 15 amino acids. The study left out patients who had uncontrolled infection, other autoimmune disease, pregnancy or lactation. Used for diagnoses were clinical symptoms, serum thyroxine and TRAb, thyroid ultrasound and orbital computed tomography. This clonotype was detected ten times or more. Its target is not known. Template material for amplifying TCR beta CDR3 regions consisted of RNA transcripts. Researchers ran a first-round RT-PCR on the TCR CDR3 using the HTBI primer set. TCRdb reprocessed the multiplex PCR reads via MiXCR and lists one record per CDR3 protein. The sample lists roughly 380,000 distinct CDR3 sequences; roughly 20% were seen once.

The chain carries TRBV6-5 and TRBJ2-5; D ambiguous. The sequenced sample consisted of blood. The TCR originated in a middle-aged woman with Graves' ophthalmopathy. CDR3 amino acids: CASSYSIESQETQYF. CDR3 in DNA: TGTGCCAGCAGTTACTCGATTGAATCCCAAGAGACCCAGTACTTC.